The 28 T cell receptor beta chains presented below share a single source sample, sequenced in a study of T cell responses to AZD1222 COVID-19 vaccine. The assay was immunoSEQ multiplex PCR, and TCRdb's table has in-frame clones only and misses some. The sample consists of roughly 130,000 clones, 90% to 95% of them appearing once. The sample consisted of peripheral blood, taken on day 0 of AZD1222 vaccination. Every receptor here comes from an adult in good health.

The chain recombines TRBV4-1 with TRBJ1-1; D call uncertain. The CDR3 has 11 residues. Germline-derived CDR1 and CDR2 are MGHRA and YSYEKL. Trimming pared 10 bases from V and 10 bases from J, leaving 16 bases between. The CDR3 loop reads CANRAGRGAFF. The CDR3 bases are TGCGCCAACCGCGCTGGGCGAGGAGCTTTCTTT.

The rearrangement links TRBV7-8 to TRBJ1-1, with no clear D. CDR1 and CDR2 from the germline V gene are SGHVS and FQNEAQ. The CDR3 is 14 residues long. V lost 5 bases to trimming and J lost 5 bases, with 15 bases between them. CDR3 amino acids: CASSLRRGETEAFF. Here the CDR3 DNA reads TGTGCCAGCAGCCTGAGGCGGGGAGAAACTGAAGCTTTCTTT.

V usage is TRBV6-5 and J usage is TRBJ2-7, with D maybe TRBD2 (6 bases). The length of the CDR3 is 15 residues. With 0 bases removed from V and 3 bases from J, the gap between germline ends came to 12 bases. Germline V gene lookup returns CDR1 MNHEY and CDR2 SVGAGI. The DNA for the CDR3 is TGTGCCAGCAGTTACTCCATTGGCGGGGACTACGAGCAGTACTTC. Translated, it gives CASSYSIGGDYEQYF.

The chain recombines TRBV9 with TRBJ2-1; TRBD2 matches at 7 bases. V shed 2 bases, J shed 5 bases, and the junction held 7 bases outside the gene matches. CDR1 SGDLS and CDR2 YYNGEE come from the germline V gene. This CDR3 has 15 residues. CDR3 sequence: CASSVSGLEHNEQFF. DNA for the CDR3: TGTGCCAGCAGCGTCTCAGGACTAGAGCACAATGAGCAGTTCTTC.

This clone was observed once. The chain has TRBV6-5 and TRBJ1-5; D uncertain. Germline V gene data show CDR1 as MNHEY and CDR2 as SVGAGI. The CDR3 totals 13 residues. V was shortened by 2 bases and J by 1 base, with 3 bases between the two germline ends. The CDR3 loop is CASSYLSNQPQHF. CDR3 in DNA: TGTGCCAGCAGTTACCTCAGCAATCAGCCCCAGCATTTT.

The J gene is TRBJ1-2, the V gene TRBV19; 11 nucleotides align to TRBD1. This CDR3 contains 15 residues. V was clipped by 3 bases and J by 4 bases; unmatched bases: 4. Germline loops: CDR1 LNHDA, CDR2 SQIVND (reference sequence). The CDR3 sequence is CASSIGTGGGYGYTF. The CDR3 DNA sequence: TGTGCCAGTAGTATCGGGACAGGGGGAGGCTATGGCTACACCTTC.

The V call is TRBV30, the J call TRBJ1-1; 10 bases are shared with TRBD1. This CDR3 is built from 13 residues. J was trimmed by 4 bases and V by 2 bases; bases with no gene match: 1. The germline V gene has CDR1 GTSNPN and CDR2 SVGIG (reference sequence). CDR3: CAWSWDRGTEAFF. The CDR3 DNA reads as TGTGCCTGGAGTTGGGACAGGGGCACTGAAGCTTTCTTT.

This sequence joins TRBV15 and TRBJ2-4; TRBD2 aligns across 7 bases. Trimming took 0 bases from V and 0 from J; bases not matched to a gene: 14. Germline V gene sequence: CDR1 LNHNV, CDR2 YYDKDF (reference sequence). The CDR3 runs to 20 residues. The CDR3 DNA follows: TGTGCCACCAGCAGAGATCTTCTTGGACTAGTGAATCTAGCCAAAAACATTCAGTACTTC. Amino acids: CATSRDLLGLVNLAKNIQYF.

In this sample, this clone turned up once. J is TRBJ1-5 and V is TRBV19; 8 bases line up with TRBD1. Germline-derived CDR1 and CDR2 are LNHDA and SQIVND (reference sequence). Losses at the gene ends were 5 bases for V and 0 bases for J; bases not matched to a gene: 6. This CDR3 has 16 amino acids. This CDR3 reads CASSLRTGSSNQPQHF. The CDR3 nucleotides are TGTGCCAGTAGTCTCCGGACAGGGTCTAGCAATCAGCCCCAGCATTTT.

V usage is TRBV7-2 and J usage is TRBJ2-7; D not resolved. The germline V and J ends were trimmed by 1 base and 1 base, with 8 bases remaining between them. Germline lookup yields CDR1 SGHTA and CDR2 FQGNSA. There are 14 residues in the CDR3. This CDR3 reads CASSLVTGSYEQYF. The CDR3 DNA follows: TGTGCCAGCAGCTTAGTAACCGGTTCCTACGAGCAGTACTTC.

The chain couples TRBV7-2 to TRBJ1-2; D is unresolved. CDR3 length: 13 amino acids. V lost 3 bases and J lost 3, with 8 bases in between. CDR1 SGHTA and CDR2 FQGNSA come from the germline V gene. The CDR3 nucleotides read TGTGCCAGCAGCTTTACCTGGGACTATGGCTACACCTTC. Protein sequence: CASSFTWDYGYTF.

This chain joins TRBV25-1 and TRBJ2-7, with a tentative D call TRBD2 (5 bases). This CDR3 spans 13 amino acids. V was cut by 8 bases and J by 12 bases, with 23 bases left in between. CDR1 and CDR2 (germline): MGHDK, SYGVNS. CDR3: CASSSPGSPGRYF. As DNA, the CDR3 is TGTGCCAGCTCTAGCCCGGGGTCCCCCGGTAGGTACTTC.

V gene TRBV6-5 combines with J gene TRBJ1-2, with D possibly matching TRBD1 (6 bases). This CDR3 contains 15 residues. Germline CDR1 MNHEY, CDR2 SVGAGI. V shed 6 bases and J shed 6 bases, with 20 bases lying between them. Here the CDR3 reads CASRYPDSPVDGYTF. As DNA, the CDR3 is TGTGCCAGCAGATACCCGGACAGCCCGGTGGATGGCTACACCTTC.

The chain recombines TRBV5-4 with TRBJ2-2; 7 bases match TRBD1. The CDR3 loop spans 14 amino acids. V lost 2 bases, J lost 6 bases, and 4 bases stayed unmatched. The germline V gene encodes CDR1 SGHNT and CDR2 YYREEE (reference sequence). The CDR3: CASSLQGSPGELFF. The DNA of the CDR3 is TGTGCCAGCAGCTTACAGGGGAGTCCCGGGGAGCTGTTTTTT.

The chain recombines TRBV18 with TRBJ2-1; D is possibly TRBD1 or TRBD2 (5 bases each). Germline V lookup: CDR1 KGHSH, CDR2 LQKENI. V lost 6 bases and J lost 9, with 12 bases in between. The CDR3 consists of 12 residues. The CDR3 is CASSGDRGEQFF. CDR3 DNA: TGTGCCAGCTCGGGGGACCGCGGTGAGCAGTTCTTC.

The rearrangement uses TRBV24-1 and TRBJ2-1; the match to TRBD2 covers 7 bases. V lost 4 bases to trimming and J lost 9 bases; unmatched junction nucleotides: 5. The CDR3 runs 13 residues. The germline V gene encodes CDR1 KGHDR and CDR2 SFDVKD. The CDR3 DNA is TGTGCCACCAGTGACCCCCCGGGAGGTGAGCAGTTCTTC. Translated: CATSDPPGGEQFF.

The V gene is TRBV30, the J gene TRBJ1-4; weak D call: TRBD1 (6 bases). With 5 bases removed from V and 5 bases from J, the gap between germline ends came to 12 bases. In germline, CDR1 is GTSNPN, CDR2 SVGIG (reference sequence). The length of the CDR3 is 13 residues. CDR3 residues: CAWDTGFNEKLFF. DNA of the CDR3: TGTGCCTGGGATACAGGGTTCAATGAAAAACTGTTTTTT.

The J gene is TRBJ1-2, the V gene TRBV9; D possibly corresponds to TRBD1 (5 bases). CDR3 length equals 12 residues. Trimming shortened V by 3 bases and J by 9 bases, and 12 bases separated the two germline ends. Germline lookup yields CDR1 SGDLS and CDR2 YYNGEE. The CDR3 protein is CASSAQGARYTF. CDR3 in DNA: TGTGCCAGCAGCGCTCAGGGAGCACGCTACACCTTC.

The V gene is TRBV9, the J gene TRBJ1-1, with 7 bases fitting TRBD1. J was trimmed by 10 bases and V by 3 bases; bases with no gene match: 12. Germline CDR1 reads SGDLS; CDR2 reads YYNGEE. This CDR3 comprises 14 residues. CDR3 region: CASSDGQATSGAFF. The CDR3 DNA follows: TGTGCCAGCAGCGACGGACAGGCAACCTCCGGAGCTTTCTTT. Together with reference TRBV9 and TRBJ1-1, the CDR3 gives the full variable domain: DSGVTQTPKHLITATGQRVTLRCSPRSGDLSVYWYQQSLDQGLQFLIQYYNGEERAKGNILERFSAQQFPDLHSELNLSSLELGDSALYFCASSDGQATSGAFFGQGTRLTVV.

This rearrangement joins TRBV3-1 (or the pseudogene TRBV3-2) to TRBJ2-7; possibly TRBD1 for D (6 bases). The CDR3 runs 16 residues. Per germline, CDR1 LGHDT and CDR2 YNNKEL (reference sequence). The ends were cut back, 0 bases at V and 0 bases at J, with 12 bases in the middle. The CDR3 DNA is TGTGCCAGCAGCCAAGAGATTTCAGGGGCCTCCTACGAGCAGTACTTC. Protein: CASSQEISGASYEQYF.

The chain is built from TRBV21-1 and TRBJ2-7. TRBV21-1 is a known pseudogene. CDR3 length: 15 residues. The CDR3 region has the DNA TGTGCCAGCAGCCCACGGTGGGACCGCTTATACGAGCAGTACTTC. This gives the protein CASSPRWDRLYEQYF.

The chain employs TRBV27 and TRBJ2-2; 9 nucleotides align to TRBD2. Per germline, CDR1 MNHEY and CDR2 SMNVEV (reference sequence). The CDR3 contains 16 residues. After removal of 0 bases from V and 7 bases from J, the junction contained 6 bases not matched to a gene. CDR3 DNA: TGTGCCAGCAGTTTATCGCCTAGCGGGATAGACGGGGAGCTGTTTTTT. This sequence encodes CASSLSPSGIDGELFF.

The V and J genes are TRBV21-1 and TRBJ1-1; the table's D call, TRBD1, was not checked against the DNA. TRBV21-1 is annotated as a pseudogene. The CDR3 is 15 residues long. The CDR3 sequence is CASSKGGDRGPRAFF. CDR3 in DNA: TGTGCCAGCAGCAAAGGCGGGGACAGGGGCCCGAGAGCTTTCTTT.

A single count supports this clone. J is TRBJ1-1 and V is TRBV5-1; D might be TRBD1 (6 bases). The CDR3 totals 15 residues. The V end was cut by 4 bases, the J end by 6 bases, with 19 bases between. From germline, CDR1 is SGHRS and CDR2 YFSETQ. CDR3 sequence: CASSGSAGAGAEAFF. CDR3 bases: TGCGCCAGCAGCGGATCCGCAGGGGCAGGGGCTGAAGCTTTCTTT.

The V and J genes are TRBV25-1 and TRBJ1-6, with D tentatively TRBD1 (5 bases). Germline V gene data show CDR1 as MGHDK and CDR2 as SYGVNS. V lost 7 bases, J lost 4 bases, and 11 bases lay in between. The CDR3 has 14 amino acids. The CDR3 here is CASNDRGYNSPLHF. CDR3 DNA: TGTGCCAGCAATGACAGAGGGTATAATTCACCCCTCCACTTT.

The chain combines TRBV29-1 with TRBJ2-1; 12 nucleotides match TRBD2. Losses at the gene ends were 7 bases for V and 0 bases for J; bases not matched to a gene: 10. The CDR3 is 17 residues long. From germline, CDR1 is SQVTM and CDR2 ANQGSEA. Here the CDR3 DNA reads TGCAGCGGGCGACTAGCGGGAGCCGCAAGCTCCTACAATGAGCAGTTCTTC. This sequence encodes CSGRLAGAASSYNEQFF.

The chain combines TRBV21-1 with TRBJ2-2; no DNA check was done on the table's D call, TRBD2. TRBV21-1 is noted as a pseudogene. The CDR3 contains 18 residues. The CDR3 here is CASSRYWRGIPNTGELFF. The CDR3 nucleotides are TGTGCCAGCAGCCGATACTGGCGGGGTATCCCGAACACCGGGGAGCTGTTTTTT.

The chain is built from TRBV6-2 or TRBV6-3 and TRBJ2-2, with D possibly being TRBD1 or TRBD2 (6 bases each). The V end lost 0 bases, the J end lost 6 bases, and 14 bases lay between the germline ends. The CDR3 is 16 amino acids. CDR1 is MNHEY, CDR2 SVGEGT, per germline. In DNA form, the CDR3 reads TGTGCCAGCAGTTACTCGGGGGGCGCAGGCGCCGGGGAGCTGTTTTTT. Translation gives CASSYSGGAGAGELFF.